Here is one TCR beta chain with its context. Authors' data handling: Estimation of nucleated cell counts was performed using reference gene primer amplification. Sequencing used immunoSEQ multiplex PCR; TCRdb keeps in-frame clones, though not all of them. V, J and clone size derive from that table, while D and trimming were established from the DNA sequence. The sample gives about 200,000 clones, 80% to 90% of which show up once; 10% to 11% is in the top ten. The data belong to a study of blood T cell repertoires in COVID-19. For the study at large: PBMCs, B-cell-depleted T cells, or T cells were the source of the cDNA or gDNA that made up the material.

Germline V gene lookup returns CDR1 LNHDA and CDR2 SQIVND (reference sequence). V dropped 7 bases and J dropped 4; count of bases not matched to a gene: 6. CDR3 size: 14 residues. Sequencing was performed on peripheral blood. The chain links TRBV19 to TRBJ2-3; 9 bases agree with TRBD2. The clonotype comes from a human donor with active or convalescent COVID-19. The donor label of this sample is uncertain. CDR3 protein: CASTLAGGADTQYF. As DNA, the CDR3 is TGTGCCAGTACCCTGGCGGGGGGGGCAGATACGCAGTATTTT.